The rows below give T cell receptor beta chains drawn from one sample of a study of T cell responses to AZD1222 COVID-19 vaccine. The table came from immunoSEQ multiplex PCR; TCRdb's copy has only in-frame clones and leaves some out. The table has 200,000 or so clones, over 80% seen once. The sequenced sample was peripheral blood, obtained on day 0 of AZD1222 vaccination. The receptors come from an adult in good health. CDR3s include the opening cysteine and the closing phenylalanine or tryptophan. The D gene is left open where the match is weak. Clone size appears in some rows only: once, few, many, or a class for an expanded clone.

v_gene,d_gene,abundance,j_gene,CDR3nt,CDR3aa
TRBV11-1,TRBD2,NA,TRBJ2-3,TGTGCCAGCAGCCCGACTAGCGGTCCCTTCGGAGGGGCGCAGTATTTT,CASSPTSGPFGGAQYF
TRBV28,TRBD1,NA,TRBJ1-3,TGTGCCAGCAGTCCCCCGGACAGGGGGCTAGGTAACACCATATATTTT,CASSPPDRGLGNTIYF
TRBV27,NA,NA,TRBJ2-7,TGTGCCAGCAGTGGGGGAGTTACCTACGAGCAGTACTTC,CASSGGVTYEQYF
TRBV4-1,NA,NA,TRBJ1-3,TGCGCCAGCAGCCAAGTCGGAAGATCTGGAAACACCATATATTTT,CASSQVGRSGNTIYF
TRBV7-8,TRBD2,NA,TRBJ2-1,TGTGCCAGCAGCTTAACTAGCGGGCGACCCTACAATGAGCAGTTCTTC,CASSLTSGRPYNEQFF
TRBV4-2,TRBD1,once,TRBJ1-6,TGTGCCAGCAGCCAAGATCGGGGAGGGGGCGCAGCACCCCTCCACTTT,CASSQDRGGGAAPLHF
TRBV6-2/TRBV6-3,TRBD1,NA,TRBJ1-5,TGTGCCAGCAGCCGCCACCCCGGGACAGGGAATCAGCCCCAGCATTTT,CASSRHPGTGNQPQHF
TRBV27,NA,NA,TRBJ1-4,TGTGCCAGCAGTATCCGGACGCTCCAAGGAAAACTGTTTTTT,CASSIRTLQGKLFF
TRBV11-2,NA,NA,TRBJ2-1,TGTGCCAGCAGCTTTTCGGGGGGCACCTACAATGAGCAGTTCTTC,CASSFSGGTYNEQFF
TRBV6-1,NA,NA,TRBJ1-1,TGTGCCAGCAGTGAAGCGCTTCTGGGGAACACTGAAGCTTTCTTT,CASSEALLGNTEAFF
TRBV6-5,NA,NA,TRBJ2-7,TGTGCCAGCAGCCTCCAGGAGGAGCAGTACTTC,CASSLQEEQYF
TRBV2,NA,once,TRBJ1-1,TGTGCCAGCAGTGAAGCGCTTCAGGGAGGCACTGAAGCTTTCTTT,CASSEALQGGTEAFF
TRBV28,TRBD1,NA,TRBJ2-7,TGTGCCAGCAGTTTCCGGGACAGGGGGCATCTTCAGTACTTC,CASSFRDRGHLQYF
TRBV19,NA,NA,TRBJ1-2,TGTGCCAGTAGTCCCGACGGGAACTATGGCTACACCTTC,CASSPDGNYGYTF
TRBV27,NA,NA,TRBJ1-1,TGTGCCAGCAGTTTCGGGGGGGCTGAAGCTTTCTTT,CASSFGGAEAFF
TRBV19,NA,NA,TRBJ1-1,TGTGCCAGTAGTATAGGGGCCACAAACACTGAAGCTTTCTTT,CASSIGATNTEAFF
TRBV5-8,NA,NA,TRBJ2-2,TGTGCCAGCAGCCCCCCCGGGACATACACCGGGGAGCTGTTTTTT,CASSPPGTYTGELFF
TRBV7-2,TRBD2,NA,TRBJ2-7,TGTGCCAGCAGCTTAGGGCTAGCGGGAGTAGGCGACGAGCAGTACTTC,CASSLGLAGVGDEQYF
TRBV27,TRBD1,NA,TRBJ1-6,TGTGCCAGCAAGACGGGGACAGGGGATTCACCCCTCCACTTT,CASKTGTGDSPLHF
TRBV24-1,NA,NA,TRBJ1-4,TGTGCCACCAGATTGTGGACGGGAGCAACTAATGAAAAACTGTTTTTT,CATRLWTGATNEKLFF
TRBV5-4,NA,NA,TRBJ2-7,TGTGCCAGCAGCTCCATCTCGACAGGAGTCGAGGAGCAGTACTTC,CASSSISTGVEEQYF
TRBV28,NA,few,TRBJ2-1,TGTGCCAGCAGTCCCCGTGCTCTGGGCAATGAGCAGTTCTTC,CASSPRALGNEQFF
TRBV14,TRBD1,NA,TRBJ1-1,TGTGCCAGCAGCCAACTGACAGGGAAGGGGGCTGAAGCTTTCTTT,CASSQLTGKGAEAFF
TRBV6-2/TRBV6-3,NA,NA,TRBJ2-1,TGTGCCAGCGGTTTTGACGGGGGGCCCTATGAGCAGTTCTTC,CASGFDGGPYEQFF
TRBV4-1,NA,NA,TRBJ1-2,TGCGCCAGCAGCCGGGACGGAGGTCTGGGGGTAAACTTCGGCTACACCTTC,CASSRDGGLGVNFGYTF
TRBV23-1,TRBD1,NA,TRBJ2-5,TGCGCCAGCAGTCACCAATACTCGGACAGGGTGGAAGAGACCCAGTACTTC,CASSHQYSDRVEETQYF
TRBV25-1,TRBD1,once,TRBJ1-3,TGTGCCAGCAGCGACACAGGGGTACGGGGAAACACCATATATTTT,CASSDTGVRGNTIYF
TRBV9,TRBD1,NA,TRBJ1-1,TGTGCCAGCAGCGCGGGACAGCAGAACACTGAAGCTTTCTTT,CASSAGQQNTEAFF
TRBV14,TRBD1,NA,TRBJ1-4,TGTGCCAGCAGCCAGTCAGGGGGTTCGACTAATGAAAAACTGTTTTTT,CASSQSGGSTNEKLFF
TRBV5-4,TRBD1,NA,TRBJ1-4,TGTGCCAGCAACCAAGGAGGACAGGGTGGTGAAAAACTGTTTTTT,CASNQGGQGGEKLFF
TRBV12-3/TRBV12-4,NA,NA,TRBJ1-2,TGTGCCAGCAGTTATCTGGCCTATGGCTACACCTTC,CASSYLAYGYTF
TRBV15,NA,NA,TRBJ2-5,TGTGCCACCAGCAGGGGCGTTGACAGTCACGAGACCCAGTACTTC,CATSRGVDSHETQYF
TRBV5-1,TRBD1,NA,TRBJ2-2,TGCGCCAGCAGCTTGGGACAGGGAAACGCCGGGGAGCTGTTTTTT,CASSLGQGNAGELFF
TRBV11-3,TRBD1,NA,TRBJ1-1,TGTGCCAGCAGCCTCTCTATGGACAGGGTAGCTTTCTTT,CASSLSMDRVAFF
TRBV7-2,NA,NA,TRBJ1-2,TGTGCCAGCAGCTTAGCAACGGCCTACTATGGCTACACCTTC,CASSLATAYYGYTF
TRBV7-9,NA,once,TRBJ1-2,TGTGCCAGCAGCTCCGACTATGGCTACACCTTC,CASSSDYGYTF
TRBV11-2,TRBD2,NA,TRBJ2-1,TGTGCCAGCAGCTCCTCTAGCGGGAGAAGGCGGAATGAGCAGTTCTTC,CASSSSSGRRRNEQFF
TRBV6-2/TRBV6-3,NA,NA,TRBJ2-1,TGTGCCAGCAGTTCCGACAGCTACTCCTACAATGAGCAGTTCTTC,CASSSDSYSYNEQFF
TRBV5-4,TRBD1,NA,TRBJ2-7,TGTGCCAGCAGCTACCCTTCGGGACAGGGTAAAGAGCAGTACTTC,CASSYPSGQGKEQYF
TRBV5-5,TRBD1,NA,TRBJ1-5,TGTGCCAGCAGCTTGGTGACAGGGGATGATCAGCCCCAGCATTTT,CASSLVTGDDQPQHF
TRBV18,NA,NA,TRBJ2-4,TGTGCCAGCTCACCAGGGGTAGCCAAAAACATTCAGTACTTC,CASSPGVAKNIQYF
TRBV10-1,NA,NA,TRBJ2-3,TGCGCCAGCAGTGAGTCGATCGGGACGGTTACAGATACGCAGTATTTT,CASSESIGTVTDTQYF
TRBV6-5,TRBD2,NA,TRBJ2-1,TGTGCCAGCAGTTACGAGCGGGCTAGCGGGAGAAATGAGCAGTTCTTC,CASSYERASGRNEQFF